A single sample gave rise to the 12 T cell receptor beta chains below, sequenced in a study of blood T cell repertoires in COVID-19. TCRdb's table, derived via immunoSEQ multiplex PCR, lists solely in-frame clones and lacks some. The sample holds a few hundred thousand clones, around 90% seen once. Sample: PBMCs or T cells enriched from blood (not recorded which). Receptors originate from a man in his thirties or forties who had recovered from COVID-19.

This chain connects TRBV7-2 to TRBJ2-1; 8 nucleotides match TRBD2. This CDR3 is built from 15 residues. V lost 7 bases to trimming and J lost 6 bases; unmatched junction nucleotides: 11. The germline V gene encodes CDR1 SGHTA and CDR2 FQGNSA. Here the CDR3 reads CASNMGLEVVNEQFF. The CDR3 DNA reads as TGTGCCAGCAACATGGGACTAGAGGTCGTCAATGAGCAGTTCTTC.

The CDR3 loop reads CASSLSGQGLINEQFF. The CDR3 DNA sequence: TGTGCCAGCAGTTTAAGTGGGCAGGGTTTAATCAATGAGCAGTTCTTC. This chain links TRBV28 with TRBJ2-1; D is possibly TRBD1 (5 bases). Germline V gene sequence: CDR1 MDHEN, CDR2 SYDVKM. V lost 2 bases, J lost 6 bases, and 17 bases lay in between. The CDR3 runs 16 residues.

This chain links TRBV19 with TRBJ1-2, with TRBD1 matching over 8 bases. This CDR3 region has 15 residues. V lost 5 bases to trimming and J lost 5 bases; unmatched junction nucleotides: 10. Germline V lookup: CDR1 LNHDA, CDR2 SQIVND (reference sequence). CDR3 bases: TGTGCCAGTAGTCCCCGGACAGGGAGTTCTTATGGCTACACCTTC. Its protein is CASSPRTGSSYGYTF. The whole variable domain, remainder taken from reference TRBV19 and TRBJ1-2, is DGGITQSPKYLFRKEGQNVTLSCEQNLNHDAMYWYRQDPGQGLRLIYYSQIVNDFQKGDIAEGYSVSREKKESFPLTVTSAQKNPTAFYLCASSPRTGSSYGYTFGSGTRLTVV.

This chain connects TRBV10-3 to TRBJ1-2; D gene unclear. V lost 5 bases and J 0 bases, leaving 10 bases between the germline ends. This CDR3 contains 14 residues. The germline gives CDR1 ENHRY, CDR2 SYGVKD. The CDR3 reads CAISREDSNYGYTF. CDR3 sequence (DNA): TGTGCCATCAGTCGGGAAGACTCTAACTATGGCTACACCTTC.

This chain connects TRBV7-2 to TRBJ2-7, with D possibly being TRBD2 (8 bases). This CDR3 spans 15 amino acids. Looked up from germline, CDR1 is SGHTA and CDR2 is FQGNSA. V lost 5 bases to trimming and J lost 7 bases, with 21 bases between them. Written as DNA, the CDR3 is TGTGCCAGCAGCACAGGGGCGGGGGGAGCTAAAGAGCAGTACTTC. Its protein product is CASSTGAGGAKEQYF.

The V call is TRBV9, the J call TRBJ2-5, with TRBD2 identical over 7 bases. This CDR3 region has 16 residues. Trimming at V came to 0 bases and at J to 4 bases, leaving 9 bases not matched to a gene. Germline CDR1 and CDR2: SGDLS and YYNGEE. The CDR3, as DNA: TGTGCCAGCAGCGTAGGAGGCGGGGGATGGATAGAGACCCAGTACTTC. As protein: CASSVGGGGWIETQYF.

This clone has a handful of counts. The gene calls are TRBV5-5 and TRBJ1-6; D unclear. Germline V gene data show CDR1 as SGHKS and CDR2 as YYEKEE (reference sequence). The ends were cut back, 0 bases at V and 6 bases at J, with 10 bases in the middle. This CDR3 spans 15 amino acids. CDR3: CASSLGEVINSPLHF. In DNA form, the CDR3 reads TGTGCCAGCAGCTTGGGGGAGGTTATTAATTCACCCCTCCACTTT.

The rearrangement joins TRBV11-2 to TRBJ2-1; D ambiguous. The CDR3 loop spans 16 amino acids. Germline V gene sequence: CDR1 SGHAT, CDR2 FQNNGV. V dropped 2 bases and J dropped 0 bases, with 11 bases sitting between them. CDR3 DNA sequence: TGTGCCAGCAGCTTACGCCCAGGAAGCTCCTACAATGAGCAGTTCTTC. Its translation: CASSLRPGSSYNEQFF. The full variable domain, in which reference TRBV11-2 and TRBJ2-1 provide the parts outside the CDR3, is EAGVAQSPRYKIIEKRQSVAFWCNPISGHATLYWYQQILGQGPKLLIQFQNNGVVDDSQLPKDRFSAERLKGVDSTLKIQPAKLEDSAVYLCASSLRPGSSYNEQFFGPGTRLTVL.

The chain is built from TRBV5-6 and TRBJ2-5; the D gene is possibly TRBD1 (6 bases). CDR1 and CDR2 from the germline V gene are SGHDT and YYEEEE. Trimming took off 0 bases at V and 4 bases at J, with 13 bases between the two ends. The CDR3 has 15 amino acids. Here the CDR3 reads CASSLAQGRTETQYF. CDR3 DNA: TGTGCCAGCAGCTTGGCCCAGGGGCGCACAGAGACCCAGTACTTC.

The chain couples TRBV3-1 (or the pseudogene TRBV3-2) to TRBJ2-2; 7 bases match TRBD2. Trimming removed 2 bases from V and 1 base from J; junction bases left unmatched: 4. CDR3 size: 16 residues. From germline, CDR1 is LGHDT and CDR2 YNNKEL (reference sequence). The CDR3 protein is CASSQFGGKNTGELFF. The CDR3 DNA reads TGTGCCAGCAGCCAATTCGGGGGGAAGAACACCGGGGAGCTGTTTTTT.

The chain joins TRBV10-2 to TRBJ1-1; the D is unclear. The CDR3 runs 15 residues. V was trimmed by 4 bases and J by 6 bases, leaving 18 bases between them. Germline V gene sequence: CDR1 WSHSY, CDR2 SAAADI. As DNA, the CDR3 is TGCGCCAGCAGTGGTAGCGGTTGGGAGACTCCTGAAGCTTTCTTT. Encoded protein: CASSGSGWETPEAFF.

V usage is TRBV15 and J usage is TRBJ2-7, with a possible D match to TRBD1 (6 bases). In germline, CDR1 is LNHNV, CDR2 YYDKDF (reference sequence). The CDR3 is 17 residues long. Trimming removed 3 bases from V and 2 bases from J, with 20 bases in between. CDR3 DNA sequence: TGTGCCACCAGCAGTGGTCATAGGGGGTCAATAGCCTACGAGCAGTACTTC. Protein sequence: CATSSGHRGSIAYEQYF.